Below, one T cell receptor (beta chain) is given with its context. MiXCR was run by TCRdb on the RT-PCR reads, yielding one entry per CDR3 protein. This table has more than 600,000 distinct CDR3 sequences, approximately 15% appearing once. Germline CDR1 DFQATT, CDR2 SNEGSKA (reference sequence). This CDR3 spans 14 amino acids. The V end was cut by 3 bases, the J end by 1 base, with 9 bases between. The TCR originated in a female donor in good health, serving as a healthy control. The sequencing sample was made of memory CD4+ T cells from blood. This chain uses TRBV20-1 with TRBJ2-2, with D unresolved. CDR3 sequence (DNA): TGCAGTGCTAGCCCTTCGAGGAACACCGGGGAGCTGTTTTTT. It yields the protein CSASPSRNTGELFF.